Each of the 32 T cell receptor beta chains below was sequenced from the same sample in a study of cytomegalovirus exposure and HLA in healthy donors. The PCR made use of 60 Vbeta and 13 Jbeta primers. Profiling relied on immunoSEQ multiplex PCR, and the TCRdb table lists in-frame clones only, not all of them. The sample has more than 75,000 clones. The material sequenced was PBMCs. These receptor sequences come from a man aged 45-65 years in good health and CMV-seropositive.

The gene calls are TRBV5-1 and TRBJ1-2, with a tentative D call TRBD1 (6 bases). The CDR3 totals 12 residues. V was cut by 6 bases and J by 2 bases, with 8 bases left in between. Germline CDR1 is SGHRS and CDR2 is YFSETQ. The CDR3, as DNA: TGCGCCAGCACGGACAGCAACTATGGCTACACCTTC. This gives the protein CASTDSNYGYTF.

V is TRBV6-5 and J is TRBJ2-7; D perhaps matches TRBD1 (6 bases). V lost 6 bases to trimming and J lost 7 bases, with 13 bases between them. The germline V gene encodes CDR1 MNHEY and CDR2 SVGAGI. CDR3 length equals 12 residues. CDR3 sequence: CASSPGVGEQYF. The CDR3 DNA is TGTGCCAGCAGCCCAGGGGTAGGGGAGCAGTACTTC.

This chain links TRBV6-4 with TRBJ2-7; no clear D. CDR1 and CDR2 (germline): MRHNA, SNTAGT. V was shortened by 4 bases and J by 0 bases, with 10 bases between the two germline ends. CDR3 length equals 14 residues. This chain's CDR3 is CASSVTWSSYEQYV. Written as DNA, the CDR3 is TGTGCCAGCAGTGTAACATGGAGCTCCTACGAGCAGTACGTC.

In regard to this clone: A junction boundary mismatches the germline segment, possibly from a read error. This rearrangement joins TRBV15 to TRBJ1-5; perhaps TRBD1 as D (5 bases). The CDR3 is 16 amino acids. CDR1 and CDR2 from the germline V gene are LNHNV and YYDKDF (reference sequence). CDR3: CATSSHILPGTQPQHF. CDR3 coding DNA: TGTGCCACCAGCAGTCATATTTTACCGGGGACTCAGCCACAGCATTTT.

The chain employs TRBV7-8 and TRBJ2-1; weak D call: TRBD2 (6 bases). Trimming took 3 bases from V and 8 from J, leaving 14 bases between them. This CDR3 spans 14 amino acids. In germline, CDR1 is SGHVS, CDR2 FQNEAQ. CDR3 bases: TGTGCCAGCAGCTTGACTAGACGGCGAGATGAGCAGTTCTTC. This codes for CASSLTRRRDEQFF.

The chain joins TRBV9 to TRBJ1-2; weak D call: TRBD1 (6 bases). Germline V gene data show CDR1 as SGDLS and CDR2 as YYNGEE. There are 16 residues in the CDR3. Deletions cut 0 bases from V and 4 bases from J, with 16 bases between. CDR3 sequence reads: CASSVEGTGPLYGYTF. The CDR3 DNA reads as TGTGCCAGCAGCGTAGAGGGCACAGGGCCTCTCTATGGCTACACCTTC.

The chain links TRBV6-5 to TRBJ2-2; 9 bases fit TRBD1. The J segment lost 7 bases and the V segment lost 4 bases, leaving 7 bases of the junction unmatched. The germline V gene has CDR1 MNHEY and CDR2 SVGAGI. The CDR3 consists of 15 residues. The CDR3 loop reads CASSSGQGIGGELFF. DNA for the CDR3: TGTGCCAGCAGTTCAGGACAGGGGATTGGCGGGGAGCTGTTTTTT.

The chain combines TRBV4-3 with TRBJ1-1; 8 nucleotides line up with TRBD1. The CDR3 length is 16 residues. From germline, CDR1 is LGHNA and CDR2 YSLEER. V lost 2 bases and J lost 6; bases outside the gene matches: 11. As DNA, the CDR3 is TGCGCCAGCAGCCAACAAATGGGGACAGGCGTGGCTGAAGCTTTCTTT. Residues: CASSQQMGTGVAEAFF.

V usage is TRBV30 and J usage is TRBJ1-5; 9 bases are a match to TRBD1. The CDR3 loop spans 15 amino acids. The V segment lost 1 base and the J segment 6 bases; nucleotides outside the gene matches: 7. Germline assignment: CDR1 GTSNPN and CDR2 SVGIG (reference sequence). The CDR3 loop is CAWSDGTGIGQPQHF. CDR3 coding DNA: TGTGCCTGGAGTGACGGGACAGGGATAGGTCAGCCCCAGCATTTT.

The chain recombines TRBV5-4 with TRBJ2-5; a possible D gene is TRBD1 (5 bases). The CDR3 is 14 amino acids. Germline CDR1 and CDR2: SGHNT and YYREEE (reference sequence). Trimming removed 2 bases at V and 2 bases at J, with 10 bases between. The DNA for the CDR3 is TGTGCCAGCAGCTTTTACAGGAGACAAGAGACCCAGTACTTC. Protein sequence: CASSFYRRQETQYF.

The gene calls are TRBV27 and TRBJ2-5; D is possibly TRBD1 (6 bases). From germline, CDR1 is MNHEY and CDR2 SMNVEV (reference sequence). CDR3 size: 13 residues. Trimming stripped 9 bases from V and 2 bases from J, with 13 bases between. The CDR3: CASSRDRQETQYF. DNA for the CDR3: TGTGCCAGTAGCCGAGACAGGCAAGAGACCCAGTACTTC.

The chain combines TRBV30 with TRBJ1-2; D perhaps matches TRBD1 (6 bases). V was cut by 2 bases and J by 4 bases, with 14 bases left in between. Germline loops: CDR1 GTSNPN, CDR2 SVGIG (reference sequence). The length of the CDR3 is 14 residues. This chain's CDR3 is CAWSRGGRGYGYTF. The DNA of the CDR3 is TGTGCCTGGAGTCGAGGTGGCAGGGGCTATGGCTACACCTTC.

The chain employs TRBV20-1 and TRBJ1-1, with no clear D. The germline V gene has CDR1 DFQATT and CDR2 SNEGSKA (reference sequence). This CDR3 spans 10 amino acids. V was shortened by 5 bases and J by 8 bases, with 9 bases between the two germline ends. The CDR3 DNA sequence: TGCAGTGCTCCCTTCGAGGAAGCTTTCTTT. As protein: CSAPFEEAFF.

The V and J genes are TRBV19 and TRBJ1-1, with 9 bases matching TRBD1. V was pared by 3 bases and J by 0 bases, with 2 bases of the junction left unmatched. Germline CDR1 and CDR2: LNHDA and SQIVND (reference sequence). The CDR3 totals 15 residues. As DNA, the CDR3 is TGTGCCAGTAGTATTTACAGGGGGCTGAACACTGAAGCTTTCTTT. This sequence encodes CASSIYRGLNTEAFF.

This rearrangement joins TRBV2 to TRBJ2-7; D is unresolved. Germline CDR1 SNHLY, CDR2 FYNNEI. The V end lost 2 bases, the J end lost 4 bases, and 6 bases lay between the germline ends. The CDR3 covers 12 residues. The DNA for the CDR3 is TGTGCCAGCAGTGAAACTGAGTACGAGCAGTACTTC. This translates into CASSETEYEQYF.

This rearrangement joins TRBV18 to TRBJ2-2, with D possibly matching TRBD2 (5 bases). From germline, CDR1 is KGHSH and CDR2 LQKENI. The CDR3 consists of 16 residues. V was cut by 3 bases and J by 1 base, with 12 bases left in between. In DNA form, the CDR3 reads TGTGCCAGCTCACCTGAATCTAGCCAGAACACCGGGGAGCTGTTTTTT. Its translation: CASSPESSQNTGELFF.

With regard to this clone: At one of its ends the junction is not consistent with the germline gene, which may arise from a read error. The same CDR3 can be traced to other DNA sequences in this sample. The chain carries TRBV25-1 and TRBJ2-7, with D possibly being TRBD1 (6 bases). The CDR3 has 13 residues. CDR1 is MGHDK and CDR2 is SYGVNS in the germline V gene. The CDR3 sequence is CASTTGLAYEQYF. In DNA form, the CDR3 reads TGCGCCAGCACCACAGGGTTGGCCTACGAGCAGTACTTC.

The genes are TRBV7-2 and TRBJ1-2; 7 bases fit TRBD1. Trimming took 5 bases from V and 6 from J; bases not matched to a gene: 9. The CDR3 is 14 residues long. From germline, CDR1 is SGHTA and CDR2 FQGNSA. CDR3 protein: CASSPRQGVDGYTF. The CDR3 DNA is TGTGCCAGCAGCCCTAGACAGGGTGTCGATGGCTACACCTTC.

The chain combines TRBV5-4 with TRBJ2-7, with 9 bases identical to TRBD1. The CDR3 runs 14 residues. The germline V gene has CDR1 SGHNT and CDR2 YYREEE (reference sequence). V lost 4 bases and J lost 5; bases outside the gene matches: 7. The chain's CDR3 is CASSTPGQGNEQYV. Written as DNA, the CDR3 is TGTGCCAGCAGCACTCCGGGACAGGGAAACGAGCAGTACGTC.

The V call is TRBV9, the J call TRBJ1-2; 12 nucleotides line up with TRBD1. Germline V lookup: CDR1 SGDLS, CDR2 YYNGEE. The V segment lost 0 bases and the J segment 5 bases; nucleotides outside the gene matches: 2. The CDR3 has 15 residues. CDR3 coding DNA: TGTGCCAGCAGCGTAGGGGACAGGGGGCCTTATGGCTACACCTTC. Its protein is CASSVGDRGPYGYTF.

The chain couples TRBV30 to TRBJ2-5; D unclear. V gave up 5 bases and J gave up 3 bases, with 10 bases separating them. CDR1 and CDR2 (germline): GTSNPN, SVGIG (reference sequence). This CDR3 comprises 12 residues. CDR3 amino acids: CAWGVVKETQYF. Written as DNA, the CDR3 is TGTGCCTGGGGAGTGGTTAAAGAGACCCAGTACTTC. Filled out from reference TRBV30 and TRBJ2-5, the complete variable domain reads SQTIHQWPATLVQPVGSPLSLECTVEGTSNPNLYWYRQAAGRGLQLLFYSVGIGQISSEVPQNLSASRPQDRQFILSSKKLLLSDSGFYLCAWGVVKETQYFGPGTRLLVL.

The rearrangement joins TRBV9 to TRBJ1-5, with D possibly TRBD1 on 5 matching bases. CDR1 is SGDLS and CDR2 is YYNGEE in the germline V gene. V gave up 4 bases and J gave up 8 bases, with 19 bases separating them. CDR3 length equals 15 residues. The CDR3: CASSPYGGGREPQHF. In DNA, the CDR3 is TGTGCCAGCAGCCCCTATGGGGGGGGTCGAGAGCCCCAGCATTTT. Drawing the rest from reference TRBV9 and TRBJ1-5, the complete variable domain is DSGVTQTPKHLITATGQRVTLRCSPRSGDLSVYWYQQSLDQGLQFLIQYYNGEERAKGNILERFSAQQFPDLHSELNLSSLELGDSALYFCASSPYGGGREPQHFGDGTRLSIL.

The gene calls are TRBV7-3 and TRBJ2-7, with D perhaps matching TRBD2 (5 bases). Germline V gives CDR1 SGHTA, CDR2 FQGTGA. The CDR3 extends over 15 amino acids. V dropped 4 bases and J dropped 5 bases, with 18 bases sitting between them. The CDR3 region has the DNA TGTGCCAGCAGCTCCTCCGCGACCGGGGTTGACGAGCAGTACTTC. This translates into CASSSSATGVDEQYF. Full variable domain (missing parts from reference TRBV7-3 and TRBJ2-7): GAGVSQTPSNKVTEKGKYVELRCDPISGHTALYWYRQSLGQGPEFLIYFQGTGAADDSGLPNDRFFAVRPEGSVSTLKIQRTERGDSAVYLCASSSSATGVDEQYFGPGTRLTVT.

Turning to this clone: This same CDR3 is encoded by further DNA sequences in the sample. V is TRBV29-1 and J is TRBJ2-3; 9 nucleotides line up with TRBD1. Per the germline V gene, CDR1 is SQVTM and CDR2 is ANQGSEA. Trimming removed 6 bases from V and 1 base from J; junction bases left unmatched: 8. The CDR3 loop spans 15 amino acids. For the CDR3, the DNA is TGCAGCGTAAACACAGGGGGCGGGGGCACAGATACGCAGTATTTT. It translates to CSVNTGGGGTDTQYF.

This chain connects TRBV29-1 to TRBJ2-3, with TRBD2 matching over 7 bases. Looked up from germline, CDR1 is SQVTM and CDR2 is ANQGSEA. This CDR3 comprises 16 residues. J gave up 2 bases and V 0 bases, and 8 bases lay outside the gene matches. CDR3 in amino acids: CSVEDRGVGFTDTQYF. CDR3 DNA: TGCAGCGTTGAAGATCGGGGGGTCGGGTTCACAGATACGCAGTATTTT.

The chain combines TRBV30 with TRBJ1-5, with 7 bases identical to TRBD1. This CDR3 has 14 residues. CDR1 and CDR2 from the germline V gene are GTSNPN and SVGIG (reference sequence). V shed 0 bases and J 6 bases; nucleotides not matched to a gene: 5. This chain's CDR3 is CAWSVRGGGQPQHF. In DNA form, the CDR3 reads TGTGCCTGGAGTGTAAGAGGGGGCGGTCAGCCCCAGCATTTT.

This chain links TRBV27 with TRBJ2-7; 7 bases align to TRBD1. Unmatched junction bases numbered 6, after V lost 3 bases and J lost 4 bases. Germline loops: CDR1 MNHEY, CDR2 SMNVEV (reference sequence). The CDR3 runs to 14 residues. The CDR3 here is CASSLERGLYEQYF. The CDR3 DNA is TGTGCCAGCAGTTTGGAGAGGGGGCTATACGAGCAGTACTTC.

The V gene is TRBV4-2, the J gene TRBJ1-3; possibly TRBD1 for D (6 bases). Per the germline V gene, CDR1 is LGHNA and CDR2 is YNFKEQ. The V and J ends lost 0 bases and 4 bases respectively, with 13 bases between them. This CDR3 comprises 16 residues. CDR3 in amino acids: CASSQDQGKRGNTIYF. Written as DNA, the CDR3 is TGTGCCAGCAGCCAAGATCAGGGGAAGAGAGGAAACACCATATATTTT.

The DNA for the CDR3 is TGTGCCAGCAGTGAAGTAACGGGACAGGCGTTCTACGAGCAGTACTTC. It translates to CASSEVTGQAFYEQYF. This sequence joins TRBV2 and TRBJ2-7; TRBD1 matches at 8 bases. V was clipped by 1 base and J by 3 bases; unmatched bases: 8. From germline, CDR1 is SNHLY and CDR2 FYNNEI. The CDR3 runs to 16 residues. Using reference TRBV2 and TRBJ2-7 for the parts outside the CDR3, the full variable domain is EPEVTQTPSHQVTQMGQEVILRCVPISNHLYFYWYRQILGQKVEFLVSFYNNEISEKSEIFDDQFSVERPDGSNFTLKIRSTKLEDSAMYFCASSEVTGQAFYEQYFGPGTRLTVT.

The chain links TRBV9 to TRBJ1-5; D is unresolved. CDR3 length: 13 amino acids. Deletions cut 2 bases from V and 4 bases from J, with 7 bases between. Germline V gives CDR1 SGDLS, CDR2 YYNGEE. CDR3 DNA sequence: TGTGCCAGCAGCGTGGGCCAGAATCAGCCCCAGCATTTT. Translation gives CASSVGQNQPQHF.

J is TRBJ1-1 and V is TRBV15, with a tentative D call TRBD1 (6 bases). The V gene's germline CDR1 is LNHNV and CDR2 YYDKDF (reference sequence). The CDR3 is 16 amino acids. V was clipped by 0 bases and J by 3 bases, with 14 bases between them. The CDR3 sequence: CATSREVLTGHTEAFF. The CDR3 DNA sequence: TGTGCCACCAGCAGAGAAGTTCTTACAGGGCACACTGAAGCTTTCTTT.

In DNA, the CDR3 is TGTGCCAGCAGCTCCCCGGGACAGGGGGCTAAGGGGGAGAACACCGGGGAGCTGTTTTTT. Protein product: CASSSPGQGAKGENTGELFF. V and J are TRBV9 and TRBJ2-2, with 12 bases aligning to TRBD1. Germline assignment: CDR1 SGDLS and CDR2 YYNGEE. The CDR3 spans 20 residues. V lost 4 bases to trimming and J lost 1 base; unmatched junction nucleotides: 14.